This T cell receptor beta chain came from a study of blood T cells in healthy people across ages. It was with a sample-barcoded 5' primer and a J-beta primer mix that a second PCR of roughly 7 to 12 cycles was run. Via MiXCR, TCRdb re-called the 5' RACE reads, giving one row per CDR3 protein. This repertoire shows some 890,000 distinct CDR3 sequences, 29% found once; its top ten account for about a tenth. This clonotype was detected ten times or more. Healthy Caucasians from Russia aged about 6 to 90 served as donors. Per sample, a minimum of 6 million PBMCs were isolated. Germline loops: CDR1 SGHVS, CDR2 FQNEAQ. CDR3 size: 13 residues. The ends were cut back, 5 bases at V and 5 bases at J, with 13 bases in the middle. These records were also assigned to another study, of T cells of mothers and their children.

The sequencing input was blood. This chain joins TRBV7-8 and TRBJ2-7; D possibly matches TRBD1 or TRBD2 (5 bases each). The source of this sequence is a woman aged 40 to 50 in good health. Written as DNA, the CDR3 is TGTGCCAGCAGCACCGGGACCGGTGACGAGCAGTACTTC. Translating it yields CASSTGTGDEQYF.